The 6 T cell receptor beta chains below were found in one sample sequenced in a study of blood T cells in healthy people across ages. A J-beta primer mix and a sample-barcoded 5' primer were used in a second PCR of about 7 to 11 cycles. TCRdb re-called the 5' RACE reads through MiXCR, storing one row per CDR3 protein. Of hundreds of thousands of distinct CDR3 sequences in the sample, 29% are singletons; the top ten hold around 15%. The sample comprised blood. The receptor set was obtained from a woman of 80 years or more in good health.

The table lists this clonotype with a few counts. This may arise from a read error, as a much more abundant clone is one base away. The chain combines TRBV4-2 with TRBJ2-5; 7 bases line up with TRBD2. The CDR3 has 17 residues. V lost 1 base to trimming and J lost 11 bases; unmatched junction nucleotides: 19. Germline V gene data show CDR1 as LGHNA and CDR2 as YNFKEQ. This chain's CDR3 is CASSQVGAASGLVEQYF. CDR3 DNA sequence: TGTGCCAGCAGCCAAGTGGGAGCGGCTAGCGGCCTCGTTGAGCAGTACTTC.

This clonotype has only a few counts. This chain uses TRBV11-2 with TRBJ1-1; a weak D match, TRBD1 (5 bases). With 2 bases removed from V and 11 bases from J, the gap between germline ends came to 12 bases. CDR3 size: 12 residues. CDR1 is SGHAT and CDR2 is FQNNGV in the germline V gene. CDR3 DNA: TGTGCCAGCAGCTTAAAGGGGCTGGAGGCTTTCTTT. The encoded protein is CASSLKGLEAFF.

The chain employs TRBV6-2 or TRBV6-3 and TRBJ1-1, with TRBD1 as a possible D gene (5 bases). V was cut by 6 bases and J by 4 bases, with 15 bases left in between. Germline values: CDR1 MNHEY, CDR2 SVGEGT. The CDR3 runs 14 residues. DNA of the CDR3: TGTGCCAGCAGAGCGATCCGACAGTTCACTGAAGCTTTCTTT. It specifies CASRAIRQFTEAFF.

The chain has TRBV3-1 and TRBJ1-3; unclear D gene. The CDR3 sequence is 15 residues long. Germline V CDR1 and CDR2: LGHDT, YNNKEL (reference sequence). V shed 4 bases and J shed 2 bases, with 12 bases lying between them. The CDR3 DNA reads TGTGCCAGCAGCCGGACCCGAGGAGCTGGAAACACCATATATTTT. This gives the protein CASSRTRGAGNTIYF.

Many counts were recorded for this clonotype. The chain combines TRBV12-3 or TRBV12-4 with TRBJ2-1; no definite D call. This CDR3 is built from 13 residues. Trimming stripped 6 bases from V and 4 bases from J, with 10 bases between. DNA of the CDR3: TGTGCCAGCAGGGAAAATGATTACAATGAGCAGTTCTTC. It encodes CASRENDYNEQFF.

The chain links TRBV5-6 to TRBJ2-7; TRBD1 agrees at 10 bases. The CDR3 consists of 14 residues. Per germline, CDR1 SGHDT and CDR2 YYEEEE. Unmatched junction bases numbered 3, after V lost 3 bases and J lost 3 bases. This CDR3 reads CASSWRDRGYEQYF. The DNA of the CDR3 is TGTGCCAGCAGCTGGCGGGACAGGGGCTACGAGCAGTACTTC. Together with reference TRBV5-6 and TRBJ2-7, the CDR3 gives the full variable domain: DAGVTQSPTHLIKTRGQQVTLRCSPKSGHDTVSWYQQALGQGPQFIFQYYEEEERQRGNFPDRFSGHQFPNYSSELNVNALLLGDSALYLCASSWRDRGYEQYFGPGTRLTVT.